This T cell receptor beta chain was recorded in a study of T cells after yellow fever vaccination. Only a few counts were recorded for this clonotype. The antigen is unknown. V lost 0 bases and J 7 bases, leaving 10 bases between the germline ends. Germline CDR1 and CDR2: SGDLS and YYNGEE. CDR3 length equals 13 residues. MiXCR, applied by TCRdb to the 5' RACE reads, yields one record per CDR3 protein. The repertoire has about 300,000 distinct CDR3 sequences, around 7.3% of them found once; the top ten carry roughly a sixth. General study findings and limits: FACS-sorted repertoires could contain abundant clonotypes contaminating from the bulk population.

The TCR sequence derives from a man aged 18 to 29 who received the YFV17D yellow fever vaccine. V is TRBV9 and J is TRBJ1-2, with no clear D. Material: PBMCs, obtained roughly 45 days after the first yellow fever vaccination. The chain's CDR3 is CASSVADEAGYTF. CDR3 in DNA: TGTGCCAGCAGCGTAGCTGACGAGGCTGGCTACACCTTC.